This TCR beta chain was retrieved from a study of blood T cell repertoires in COVID-19. The overall study: The origin of the acute and convalescent COVID-19 samples was the United States, Italy and Spain. Nucleic acid was either cDNA or gDNA, and it came from T cells, B-cell-depleted T cells, or PBMCs.

Some clones are missing from TCRdb's copy, which holds only in-frame ones; the method was immunoSEQ multiplex PCR. Among 190,000 or so clones listed, about 89% were seen once. This clone was picked up a small number of times. V was trimmed by 2 bases and J by 5 bases, leaving 9 bases between them. The CDR3 runs 13 residues. CDR1 LGHDT and CDR2 YNNKEL come from the germline V gene (reference sequence). Sequencing was carried out using peripheral blood. The V gene is TRBV3-1 (or the pseudogene TRBV3-2), the J gene TRBJ1-1; no clear D. The clonotype comes from a man aged 40-55 years with acute or convalescent COVID-19. The CDR3 nucleotides read TGTGCCAGCAGCCAACAACGGTTAACTGAAGCTTTCTTT. Its translation: CASSQQRLTEAFF.